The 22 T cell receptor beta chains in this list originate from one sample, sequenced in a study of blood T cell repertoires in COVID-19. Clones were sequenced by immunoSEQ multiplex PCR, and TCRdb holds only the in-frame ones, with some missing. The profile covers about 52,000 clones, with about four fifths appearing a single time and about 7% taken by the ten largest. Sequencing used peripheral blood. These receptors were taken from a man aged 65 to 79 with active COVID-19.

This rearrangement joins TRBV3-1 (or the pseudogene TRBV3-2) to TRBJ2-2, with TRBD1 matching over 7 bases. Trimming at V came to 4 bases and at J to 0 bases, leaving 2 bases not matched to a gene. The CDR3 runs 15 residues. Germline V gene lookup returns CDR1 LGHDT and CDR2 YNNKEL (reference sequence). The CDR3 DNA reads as TGTGCCAGCAGCCGAACAGGGGCGAACACCGGGGAGCTGTTTTTT. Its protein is CASSRTGANTGELFF.

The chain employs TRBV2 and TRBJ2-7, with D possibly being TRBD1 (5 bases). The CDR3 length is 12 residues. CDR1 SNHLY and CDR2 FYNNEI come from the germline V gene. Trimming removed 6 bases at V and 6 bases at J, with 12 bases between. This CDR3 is CASRYTTGEQYF. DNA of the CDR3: TGTGCCAGCAGGTATACCACAGGCGAGCAGTACTTC.

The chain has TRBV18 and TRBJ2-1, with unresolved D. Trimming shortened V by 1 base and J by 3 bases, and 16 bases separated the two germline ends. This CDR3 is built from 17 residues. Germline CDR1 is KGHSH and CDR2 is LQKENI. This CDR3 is CASSPRQTNIIYNEQFF. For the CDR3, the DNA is TGTGCCAGCTCACCACGGCAAACGAATATTATCTACAATGAGCAGTTCTTC.

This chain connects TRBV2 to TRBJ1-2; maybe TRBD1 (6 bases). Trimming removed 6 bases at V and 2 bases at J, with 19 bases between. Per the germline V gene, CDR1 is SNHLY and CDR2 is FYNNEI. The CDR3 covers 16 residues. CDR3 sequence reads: CASRFLSGQENYGYTF. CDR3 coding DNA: TGTGCCAGCAGGTTCCTCTCGGGACAAGAAAACTATGGCTACACCTTC.

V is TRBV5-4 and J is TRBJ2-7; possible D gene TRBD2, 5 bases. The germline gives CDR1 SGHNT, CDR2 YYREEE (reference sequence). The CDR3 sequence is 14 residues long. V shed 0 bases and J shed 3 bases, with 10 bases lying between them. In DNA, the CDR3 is TGTGCCAGCAGCTTGGAGGGTGGAGGCTACGAGCAGTACTTC. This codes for CASSLEGGGYEQYF.

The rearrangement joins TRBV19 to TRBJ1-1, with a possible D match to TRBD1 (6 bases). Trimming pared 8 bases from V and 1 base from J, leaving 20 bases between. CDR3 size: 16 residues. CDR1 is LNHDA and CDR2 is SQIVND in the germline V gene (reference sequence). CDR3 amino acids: CASLKGDTQRNTEAFF. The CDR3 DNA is TGTGCCAGTTTGAAGGGGGACACCCAAAGGAACACTGAAGCTTTCTTT.

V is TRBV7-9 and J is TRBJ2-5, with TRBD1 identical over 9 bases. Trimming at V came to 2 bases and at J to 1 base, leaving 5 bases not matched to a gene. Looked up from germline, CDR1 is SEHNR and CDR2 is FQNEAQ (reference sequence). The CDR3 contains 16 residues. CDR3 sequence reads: CASSLRPQGAQETQYF. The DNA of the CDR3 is TGTGCCAGCAGCTTAAGGCCACAGGGGGCCCAAGAGACCCAGTACTTC.

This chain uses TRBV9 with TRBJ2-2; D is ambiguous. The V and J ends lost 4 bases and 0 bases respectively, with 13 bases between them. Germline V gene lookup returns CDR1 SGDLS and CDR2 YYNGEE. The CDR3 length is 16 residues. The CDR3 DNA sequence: TGTGCCAGCAGCCCCCACTGGAGTTCGAACACCGGGGAGCTGTTTTTT. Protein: CASSPHWSSNTGELFF.

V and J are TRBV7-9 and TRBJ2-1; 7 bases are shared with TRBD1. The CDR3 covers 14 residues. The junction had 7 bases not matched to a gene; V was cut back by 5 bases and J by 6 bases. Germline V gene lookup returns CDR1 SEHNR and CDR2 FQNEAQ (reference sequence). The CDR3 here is CASSRQGMGNEQFF. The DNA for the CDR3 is TGTGCCAGCAGCCGACAGGGAATGGGCAATGAGCAGTTCTTC.

The CDR3 region has the DNA TGTGCCAGCAGTGAGACAGGGGGGACAGATACGCAGTATTTT. Its protein product is CASSETGGTDTQYF. The rearrangement links TRBV6-1 to TRBJ2-3, with 9 bases aligning to TRBD1. This CDR3 has 14 residues. CDR1 is MNHNS and CDR2 is SASEGT in the germline V gene. V dropped 3 bases and J dropped 3; count of bases not matched to a gene: 1.

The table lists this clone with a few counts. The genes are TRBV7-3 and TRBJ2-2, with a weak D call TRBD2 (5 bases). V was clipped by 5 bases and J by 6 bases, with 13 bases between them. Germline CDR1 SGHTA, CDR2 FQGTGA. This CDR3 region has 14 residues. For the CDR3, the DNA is TGTGCCAGCAGCCCAACCCCGAGGGCCGGGGAGCTGTTTTTT. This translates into CASSPTPRAGELFF.

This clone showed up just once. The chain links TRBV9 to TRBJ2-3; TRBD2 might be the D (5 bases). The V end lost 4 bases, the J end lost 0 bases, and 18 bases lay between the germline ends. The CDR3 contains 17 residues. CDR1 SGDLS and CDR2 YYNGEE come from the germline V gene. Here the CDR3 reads CASSPDSGRISTDTQYF. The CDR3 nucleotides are TGTGCCAGCAGCCCCGACTCGGGAAGGATTAGCACAGATACGCAGTATTTT.

DNA of the CDR3: TGTGCCAGTAGTCTTCGGACAGGGTCGGTGCAGTACTTC. Its protein is CASSLRTGSVQYF. The V call is TRBV19, the J call TRBJ2-7; TRBD1 aligns across 8 bases. This CDR3 comprises 13 residues. CDR1 and CDR2 from the germline V gene are LNHDA and SQIVND (reference sequence). With V trimmed by 5 bases and J by 9 bases, 9 bases remained unmatched.

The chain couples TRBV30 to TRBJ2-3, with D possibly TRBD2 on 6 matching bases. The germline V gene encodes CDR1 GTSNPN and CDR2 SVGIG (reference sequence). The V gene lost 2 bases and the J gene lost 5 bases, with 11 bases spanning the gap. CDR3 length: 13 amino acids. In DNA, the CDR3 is TGTGCCTGGAGTTACCGGGGGAAAGATACGCAGTATTTT. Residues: CAWSYRGKDTQYF.

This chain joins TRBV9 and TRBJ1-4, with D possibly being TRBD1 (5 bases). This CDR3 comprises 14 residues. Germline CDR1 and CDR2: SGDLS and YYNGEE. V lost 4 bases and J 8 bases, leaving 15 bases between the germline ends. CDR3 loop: CASSLRGKAEKLFF. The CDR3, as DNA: TGTGCCAGCAGCCTCCGGGGGAAGGCGGAAAAACTGTTTTTT. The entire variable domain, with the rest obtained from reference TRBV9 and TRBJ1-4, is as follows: DSGVTQTPKHLITATGQRVTLRCSPRSGDLSVYWYQQSLDQGLQFLIQYYNGEERAKGNILERFSAQQFPDLHSELNLSSLELGDSALYFCASSLRGKAEKLFFGSGTQLSVL.

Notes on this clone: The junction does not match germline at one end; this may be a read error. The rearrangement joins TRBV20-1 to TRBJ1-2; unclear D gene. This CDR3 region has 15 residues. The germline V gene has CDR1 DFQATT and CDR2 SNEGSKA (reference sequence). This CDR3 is CSASRARAVDYGYTF. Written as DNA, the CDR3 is TGCAGTGCTAGTAGAGCTAGGGCGGTTGACTATGGCTATACCTTC.

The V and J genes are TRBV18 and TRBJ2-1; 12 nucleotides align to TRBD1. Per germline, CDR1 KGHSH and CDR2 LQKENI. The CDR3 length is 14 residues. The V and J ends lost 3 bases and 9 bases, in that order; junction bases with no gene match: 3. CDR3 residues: CASSPGTGGVEQFF. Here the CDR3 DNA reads TGTGCCAGCTCACCCGGGACAGGGGGCGTTGAGCAGTTCTTC.

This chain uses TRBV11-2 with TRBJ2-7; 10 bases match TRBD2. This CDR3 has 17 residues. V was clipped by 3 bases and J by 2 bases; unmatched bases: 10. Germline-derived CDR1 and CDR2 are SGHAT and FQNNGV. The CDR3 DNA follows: TGTGCCAGCAGCTTCTCGGCCGGCACTAGCGGGGCCTACGAGCAGTACTTC. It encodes CASSFSAGTSGAYEQYF.

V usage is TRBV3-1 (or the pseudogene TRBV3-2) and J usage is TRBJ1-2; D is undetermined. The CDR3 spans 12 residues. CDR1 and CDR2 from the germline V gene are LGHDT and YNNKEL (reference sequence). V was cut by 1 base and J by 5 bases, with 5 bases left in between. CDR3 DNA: TGTGCCAGCAGCCAAGGAGAATATGGCTACACCTTC. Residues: CASSQGEYGYTF.

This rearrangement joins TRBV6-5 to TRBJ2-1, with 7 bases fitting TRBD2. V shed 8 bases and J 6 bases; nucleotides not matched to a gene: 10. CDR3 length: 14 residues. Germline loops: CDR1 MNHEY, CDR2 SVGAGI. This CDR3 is CASAETSPRNEQFF. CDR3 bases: TGTGCCAGCGCCGAGACTAGCCCACGCAATGAGCAGTTCTTC.

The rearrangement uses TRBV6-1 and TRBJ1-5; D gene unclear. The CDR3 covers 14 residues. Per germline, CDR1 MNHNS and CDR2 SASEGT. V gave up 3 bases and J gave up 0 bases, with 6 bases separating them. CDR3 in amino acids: CASSDGHSNQPQHF. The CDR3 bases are TGTGCCAGCAGTGATGGGCATAGCAATCAGCCCCAGCATTTT.

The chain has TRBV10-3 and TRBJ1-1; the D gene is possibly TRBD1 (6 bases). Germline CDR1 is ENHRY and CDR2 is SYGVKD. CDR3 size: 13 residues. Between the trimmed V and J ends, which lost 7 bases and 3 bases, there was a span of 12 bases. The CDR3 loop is CAITGAPDTEAFF. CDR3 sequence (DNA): TGTGCCATCACAGGGGCTCCGGACACTGAAGCTTTCTTT.